Below, one T cell receptor (beta chain) is given with its context. Its target is unknown. The study sampled blood at baseline, cycle 4 day 1, and cycle 7 day 1. The data stem from a study of OX40 agonist ivuxolimab in advanced cancers. For the study at large: Two patients with cutaneous melanoma and one with hepatocellular carcinoma, three in total, showed partial responses.

Only in-frame clones appear in the TCRdb table, and some are missing; sequencing was by immunoSEQ multiplex PCR. The sample lists some 86,000 clones; 75% to 95% were seen once. Germline assignment: CDR1 SGHNT and CDR2 YYREEE (reference sequence). The CDR3 totals 18 residues. With 4 bases clipped from V and 2 bases from J, the junction kept 9 bases outside the gene matches. General study points: Compared with others, partial responders at 0.1-3.0 mg/kg displayed clonal expansion among the lowest.

The sample here was CD4+ or CD8+ T cells sorted from blood, taken in a trial of the OX40 agonist ivuxolimab. The chain uses TRBV5-4 and TRBJ2-6, with 10 bases identical to TRBD1. The TCR originated in an adult with an advanced solid tumor such as melanoma, head and neck, liver or kidney cancer. The CDR3 is CASSVYRDRGTGANVLTF. Written as DNA, the CDR3 is TGTGCCAGCAGCGTGTACCGGGACAGGGGAACTGGGGCCAACGTCCTGACTTTC. The variable domain in full, completed from reference TRBV5-4 and TRBJ2-6, reads ETGVTQSPTHLIKTRGQQVTLRCSSQSGHNTVSWYQQALGQGPQFIFQYYREEENGRGNFPPRFSGLQFPNYSSELNVNALELDDSALYLCASSVYRDRGTGANVLTFGAGSRLTVL.